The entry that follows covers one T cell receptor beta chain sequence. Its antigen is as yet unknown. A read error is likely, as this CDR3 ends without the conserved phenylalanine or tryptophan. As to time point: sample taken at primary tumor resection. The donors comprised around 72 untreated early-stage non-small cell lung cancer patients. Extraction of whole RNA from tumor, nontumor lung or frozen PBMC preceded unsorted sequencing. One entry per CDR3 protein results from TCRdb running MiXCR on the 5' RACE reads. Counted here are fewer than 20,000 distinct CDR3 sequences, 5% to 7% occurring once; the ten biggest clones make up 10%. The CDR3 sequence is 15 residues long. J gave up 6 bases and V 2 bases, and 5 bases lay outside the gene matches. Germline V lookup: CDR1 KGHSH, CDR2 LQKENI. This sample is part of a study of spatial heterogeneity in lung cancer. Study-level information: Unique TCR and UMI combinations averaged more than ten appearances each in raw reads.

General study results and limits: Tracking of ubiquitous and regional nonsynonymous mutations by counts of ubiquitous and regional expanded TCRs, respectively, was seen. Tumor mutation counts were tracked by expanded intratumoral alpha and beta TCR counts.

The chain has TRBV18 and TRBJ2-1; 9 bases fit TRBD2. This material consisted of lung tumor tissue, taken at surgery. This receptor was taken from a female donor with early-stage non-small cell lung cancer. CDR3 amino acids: CASSPEAGGSNEQFL. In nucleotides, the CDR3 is TGTGCCAGCTCACCAGAGGCGGGAGGGTCCAATGAGCAGTTCTTA.